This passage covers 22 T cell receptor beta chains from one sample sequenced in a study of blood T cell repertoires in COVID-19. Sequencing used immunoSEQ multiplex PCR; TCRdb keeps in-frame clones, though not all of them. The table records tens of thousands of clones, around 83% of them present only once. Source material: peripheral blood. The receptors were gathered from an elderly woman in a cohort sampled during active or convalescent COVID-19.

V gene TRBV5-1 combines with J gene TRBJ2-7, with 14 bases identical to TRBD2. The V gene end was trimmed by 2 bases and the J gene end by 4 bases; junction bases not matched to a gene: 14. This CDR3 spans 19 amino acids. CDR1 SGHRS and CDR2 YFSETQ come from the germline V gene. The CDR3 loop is CASSFGGLAGGPASYEQYF. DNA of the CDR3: TGCGCCAGCAGCTTCGGAGGACTAGCGGGAGGCCCGGCCTCGTACGAGCAGTACTTC. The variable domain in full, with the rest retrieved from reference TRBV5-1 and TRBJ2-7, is KAGVTQTPRYLIKTRGQQVTLSCSPISGHRSVSWYQQTPGQGLQFLFEYFSETQRNKGNFPGRFSGRQFSNSRSEMNVSTLELGDSALYLCASSFGGLAGGPASYEQYFGPGTRLTVT.

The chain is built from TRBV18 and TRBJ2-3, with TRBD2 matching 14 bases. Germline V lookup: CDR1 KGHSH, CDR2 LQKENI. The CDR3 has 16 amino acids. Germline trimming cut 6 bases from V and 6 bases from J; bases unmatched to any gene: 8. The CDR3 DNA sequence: TGTGCCAGCTCCCCTGGACTAGCGGGAGGAGGTGATACGCAGTATTTT. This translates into CASSPGLAGGGDTQYF.

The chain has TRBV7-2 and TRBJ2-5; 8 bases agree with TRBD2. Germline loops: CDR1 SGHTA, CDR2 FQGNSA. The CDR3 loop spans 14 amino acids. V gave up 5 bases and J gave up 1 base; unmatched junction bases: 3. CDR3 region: CASSLGLAQETQYF. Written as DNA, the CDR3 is TGTGCCAGCAGCCTCGGACTAGCCCAAGAGACCCAGTACTTC. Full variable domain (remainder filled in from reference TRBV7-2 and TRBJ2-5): GAGVSQSPSNKVTEKGKDVELRCDPISGHTALYWYRQSLGQGLEFLIYFQGNSAPDKSGLPSDRFSAERTGGSVSTLTIQRTQQEDSAVYLCASSLGLAQETQYFGPGTRLLVL.

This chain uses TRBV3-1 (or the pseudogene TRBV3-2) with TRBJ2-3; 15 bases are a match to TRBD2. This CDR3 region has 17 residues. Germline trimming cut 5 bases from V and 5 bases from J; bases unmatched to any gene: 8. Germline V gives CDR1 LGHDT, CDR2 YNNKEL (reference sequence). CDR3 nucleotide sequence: TGTGCCAGCAGCACCAGGACTAGCGGGAGGGCCATAGATACGCAGTATTTT. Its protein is CASSTRTSGRAIDTQYF.

CDR3 bases: TGTGCCAGTAGCCCCTCGGCGGGAGGAGCGCATACGCAGTATTTT. As protein: CASSPSAGGAHTQYF. The chain combines TRBV19 with TRBJ2-3; 8 nucleotides match TRBD2. Germline CDR1 reads LNHDA; CDR2 reads SQIVND (reference sequence). This CDR3 spans 15 amino acids. Trimming cost V 6 bases and J 7 bases; bases outside gene matches: 12.

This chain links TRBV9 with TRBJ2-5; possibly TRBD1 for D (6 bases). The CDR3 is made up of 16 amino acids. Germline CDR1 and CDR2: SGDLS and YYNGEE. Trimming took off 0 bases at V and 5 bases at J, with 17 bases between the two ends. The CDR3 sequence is CASSVDPGARGETQYF. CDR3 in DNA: TGTGCCAGCAGCGTAGATCCAGGGGCCCGAGGGGAGACCCAGTACTTC.

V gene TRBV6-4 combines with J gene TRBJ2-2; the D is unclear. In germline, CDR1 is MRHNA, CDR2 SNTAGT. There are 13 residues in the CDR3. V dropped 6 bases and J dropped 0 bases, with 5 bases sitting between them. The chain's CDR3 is CASSSTNTGELFF. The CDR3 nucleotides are TGTGCCAGCAGCTCTACGAACACCGGGGAGCTGTTTTTT.

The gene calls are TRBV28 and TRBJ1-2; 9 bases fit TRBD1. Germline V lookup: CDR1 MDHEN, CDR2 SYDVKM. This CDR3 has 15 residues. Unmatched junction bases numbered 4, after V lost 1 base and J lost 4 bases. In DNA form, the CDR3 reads TGTGCCAGCAGTTTATTGAGGGGACAGGGCTATGGCTACACCTTC. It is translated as CASSLLRGQGYGYTF.

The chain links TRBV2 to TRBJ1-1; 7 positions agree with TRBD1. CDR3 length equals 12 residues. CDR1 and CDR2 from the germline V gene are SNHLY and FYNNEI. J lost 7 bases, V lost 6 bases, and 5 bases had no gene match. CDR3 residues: CASREGQSEAFF. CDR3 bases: TGTGCCAGCAGGGAGGGACAGAGTGAAGCTTTCTTT.

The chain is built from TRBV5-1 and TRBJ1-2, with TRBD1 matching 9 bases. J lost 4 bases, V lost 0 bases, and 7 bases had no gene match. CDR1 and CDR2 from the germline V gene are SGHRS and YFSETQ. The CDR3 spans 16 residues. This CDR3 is CASSLGTGVKLYGYTF. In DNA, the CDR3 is TGCGCCAGCAGCTTGGGGACAGGGGTTAAACTCTATGGCTACACCTTC.

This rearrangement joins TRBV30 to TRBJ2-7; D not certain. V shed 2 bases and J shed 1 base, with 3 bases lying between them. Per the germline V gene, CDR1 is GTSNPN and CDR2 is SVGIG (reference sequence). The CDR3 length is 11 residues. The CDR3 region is CAWSLSYEQYF. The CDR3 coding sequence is TGTGCCTGGAGTCTGTCCTACGAGCAGTACTTC. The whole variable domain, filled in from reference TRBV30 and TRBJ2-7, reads SQTIHQWPATLVQPVGSPLSLECTVEGTSNPNLYWYRQAAGRGLQLLFYSVGIGQISSEVPQNLSASRPQDRQFILSSKKLLLSDSGFYLCAWSLSYEQYFGPGTRLTVT.

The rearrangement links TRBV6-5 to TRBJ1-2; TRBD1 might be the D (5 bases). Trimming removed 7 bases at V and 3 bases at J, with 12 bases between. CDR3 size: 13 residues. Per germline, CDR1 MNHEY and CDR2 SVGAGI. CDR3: CASKGRDYYGYTF. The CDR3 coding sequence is TGTGCCAGCAAGGGGAGGGACTACTATGGCTACACCTTC.

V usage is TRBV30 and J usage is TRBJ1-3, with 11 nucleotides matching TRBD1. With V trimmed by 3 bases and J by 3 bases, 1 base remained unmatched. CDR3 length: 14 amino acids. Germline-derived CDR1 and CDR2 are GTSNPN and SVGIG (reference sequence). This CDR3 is CAWRGQGDGNTIYF. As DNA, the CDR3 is TGTGCCTGGAGGGGACAGGGGGATGGAAACACCATATATTTT. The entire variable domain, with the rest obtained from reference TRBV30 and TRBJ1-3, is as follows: SQTIHQWPATLVQPVGSPLSLECTVEGTSNPNLYWYRQAAGRGLQLLFYSVGIGQISSEVPQNLSASRPQDRQFILSSKKLLLSDSGFYLCAWRGQGDGNTIYFGEGSWLTVV.

The CDR3 DNA reads as TGTGCCAGCAGCTCCTCGGGGGGGCAGAAAAACATTCAGTACTTC. Translating it yields CASSSSGGQKNIQYF. The chain links TRBV28 to TRBJ2-4, with TRBD2 matching over 8 bases. The trim removed 6 bases at V and 4 bases at J, leaving 8 bases unmatched. The CDR3 is 15 residues long. Germline V lookup: CDR1 MDHEN, CDR2 SYDVKM.

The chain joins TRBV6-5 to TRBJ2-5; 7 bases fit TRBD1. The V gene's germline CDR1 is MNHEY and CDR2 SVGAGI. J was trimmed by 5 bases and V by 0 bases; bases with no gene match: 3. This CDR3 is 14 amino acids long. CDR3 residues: CASSYSGGVETQYF. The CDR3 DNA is TGTGCCAGCAGTTACTCAGGGGGCGTCGAGACCCAGTACTTC.

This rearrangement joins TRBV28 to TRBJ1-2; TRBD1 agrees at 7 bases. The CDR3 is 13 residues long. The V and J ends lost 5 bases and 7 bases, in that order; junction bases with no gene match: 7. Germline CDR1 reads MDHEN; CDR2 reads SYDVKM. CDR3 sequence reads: CASSRQGVGGYTF. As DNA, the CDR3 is TGTGCCAGCAGTCGACAGGGTGTCGGTGGCTACACCTTC.

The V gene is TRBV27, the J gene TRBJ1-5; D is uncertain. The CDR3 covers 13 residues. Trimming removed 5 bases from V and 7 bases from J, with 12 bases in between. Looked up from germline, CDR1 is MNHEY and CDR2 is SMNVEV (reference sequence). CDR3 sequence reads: CASSNSAPQPQHF. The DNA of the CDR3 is TGTGCCAGCAGTAACAGTGCCCCACAGCCCCAGCATTTT.

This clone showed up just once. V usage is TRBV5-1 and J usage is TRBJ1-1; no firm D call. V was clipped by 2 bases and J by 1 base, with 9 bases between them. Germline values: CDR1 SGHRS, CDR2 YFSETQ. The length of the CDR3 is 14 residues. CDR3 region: CASSFTSGNTEAFF. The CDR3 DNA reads TGCGCCAGCAGCTTTACCTCAGGGAACACTGAAGCTTTCTTT.

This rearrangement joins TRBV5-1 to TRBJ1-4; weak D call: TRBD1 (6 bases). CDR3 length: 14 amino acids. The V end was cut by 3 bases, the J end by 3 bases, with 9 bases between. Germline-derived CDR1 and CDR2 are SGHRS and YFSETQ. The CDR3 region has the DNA TGCGCCAGCAGCTCGACAGGAGCTAATGAAAAACTGTTTTTT. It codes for CASSSTGANEKLFF.

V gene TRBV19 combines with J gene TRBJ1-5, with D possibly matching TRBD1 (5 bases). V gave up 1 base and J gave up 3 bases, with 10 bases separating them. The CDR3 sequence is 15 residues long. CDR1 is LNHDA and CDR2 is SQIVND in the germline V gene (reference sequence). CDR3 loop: CASSIGGVINQPQHF. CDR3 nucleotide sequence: TGTGCCAGTAGTATAGGGGGGGTGATCAATCAGCCCCAGCATTTT.

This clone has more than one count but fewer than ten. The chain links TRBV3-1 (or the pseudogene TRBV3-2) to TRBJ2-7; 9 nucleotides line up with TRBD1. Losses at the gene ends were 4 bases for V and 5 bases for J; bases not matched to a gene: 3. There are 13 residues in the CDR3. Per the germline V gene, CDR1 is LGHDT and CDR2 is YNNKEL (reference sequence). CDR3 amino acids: CASSLGQGHEQYV. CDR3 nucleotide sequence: TGTGCCAGCAGCCTGGGACAGGGACACGAGCAGTACGTC.

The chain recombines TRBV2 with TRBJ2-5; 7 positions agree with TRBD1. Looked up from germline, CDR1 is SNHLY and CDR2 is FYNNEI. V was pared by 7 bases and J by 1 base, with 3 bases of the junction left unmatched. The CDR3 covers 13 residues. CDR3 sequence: CASTYRGQETQYF. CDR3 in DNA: TGTGCCAGCACCTACAGGGGCCAAGAGACCCAGTACTTC.